The 8 T cell receptor beta chains reported below all come from one sample, sequenced in a study of T cell repertoires in cytomegalovirus infection. MiXCR, applied by TCRdb to the reads, yields one record per CDR3 protein. The repertoire has some 150,000 distinct CDR3 sequences, about 6.3% of them found once; the top ten carry under 20%. Sequenced material: PBMCs. Receptor source: a human donor in good health (CMV status not recorded). Some clones in this sample may be carry-over from other donors' samples.

There are many counts of this clonotype. This chain uses TRBV7-2 with TRBJ2-7; D possibly corresponds to TRBD1 (6 bases). Germline V CDR1 and CDR2: SGHTA, FQGNSA. This CDR3 comprises 14 residues. The germline V and J ends were trimmed by 5 bases and 2 bases, with 13 bases remaining between them. For the CDR3, the DNA is TGTGCCAGCAGCAAATACAGGGAAACCTACGAGCAGTACTTC. The encoded protein is CASSKYRETYEQYF.

This clonotype is deemed medium-sized. J is TRBJ1-1 and V is TRBV7-2, with unresolved D. The CDR3 runs to 14 residues. Trimming took off 4 bases at V and 0 bases at J, with 9 bases between the two ends. CDR1 is SGHTA, CDR2 FQGNSA, per germline. The CDR3 sequence: CASSWSLLNTEAFF. The CDR3 bases are TGTGCCAGCAGCTGGTCCCTATTGAACACTGAAGCTTTCTTT.

This clonotype was picked up many times. The chain uses TRBV5-4 and TRBJ1-2; TRBD1 matches 8 bases. V gave up 2 bases and J gave up 7 bases; unmatched junction bases: 13. Germline V gene lookup returns CDR1 SGHNT and CDR2 YYREEE (reference sequence). There are 16 residues in the CDR3. Here the CDR3 DNA reads TGTGCCAGCAGCTTCGCGGTCGGACAGGGAGAGTTTGGCTACACCTTC. Its protein is CASSFAVGQGEFGYTF.

Ten or more counts support this clonotype. The CDR3 loop is CASSQDEGFTDTQYF. DNA for the CDR3: TGTGCCAGCAGCCAAGATGAAGGATTCACAGATACGCAGTATTTT. The chain uses TRBV14 and TRBJ2-3, with D unresolved. The CDR3 contains 15 residues. Per the germline V gene, CDR1 is SGHDN and CDR2 is FVKESK. V lost 0 bases and J 2 bases, leaving 9 bases between the germline ends.

There are many counts of this clonotype. V usage is TRBV7-2 and J usage is TRBJ2-5; TRBD2 is a possible D gene (5 bases). Germline V gives CDR1 SGHTA, CDR2 FQGNSA. Trimming pared 6 bases from V and 0 bases from J, leaving 8 bases between. This CDR3 has 13 amino acids. The DNA of the CDR3 is TGTGCCAGCAGACCCGGGGACCAAGAGACCCAGTACTTC. Protein sequence: CASRPGDQETQYF. The full variable domain, rest sourced from reference TRBV7-2 and TRBJ2-5, is GAGVSQSPSNKVTEKGKDVELRCDPISGHTALYWYRQSLGQGLEFLIYFQGNSAPDKSGLPSDRFSAERTGGSVSTLTIQRTQQEDSAVYLCASRPGDQETQYFGPGTRLLVL.

This clonotype was found many times. The V call is TRBV7-3, the J call TRBJ2-3; the D is unclear. V was cut by 5 bases and J by 2 bases, with 11 bases left in between. This CDR3 contains 14 residues. CDR1 is SGHTA, CDR2 FQGTGA, per germline. The chain's CDR3 is CASSHDRTTDTQYF. DNA of the CDR3: TGTGCCAGCAGCCACGACCGGACCACAGATACGCAGTATTTT. The full variable domain, completed using reference TRBV7-3 and TRBJ2-3, is GAGVSQTPSNKVTEKGKYVELRCDPISGHTALYWYRQSLGQGPEFLIYFQGTGAADDSGLPNDRFFAVRPEGSVSTLKIQRTERGDSAVYLCASSHDRTTDTQYFGPGTRLTVL.

The V gene is TRBV5-1, the J gene TRBJ2-7; TRBD2 matches 10 bases. This CDR3 is built from 15 residues. Germline trimming cut 3 bases from V and 7 bases from J; bases unmatched to any gene: 10. CDR1 and CDR2 (germline): SGHRS, YFSETQ. The CDR3 nucleotides are TGCGCCAGCAGCTCCGAGGCGGGACTAGCGTTAGAGCAGTACTTC. This codes for CASSSEAGLALEQYF.

This clonotype was seen repeatedly, ten times or more. The chain uses TRBV7-2 and TRBJ1-2; D not resolved. Germline lookup yields CDR1 SGHTA and CDR2 FQGNSA. Trimming left V 2 bases short and J 2 bases short, with 9 bases between. The CDR3 totals 14 residues. The CDR3 DNA sequence: TGTGCCAGCAGCTTAAGTCACGAAAACTATGGCTACACCTTC. Its protein product is CASSLSHENYGYTF.